The source of this T cell receptor (beta chain) is a study of T cells in Graves' hyperthyroidism and ophthalmopathy. Study-wide background: The authors collected peripheral blood at initial diagnosis, before any treatment. Study-level results: Blood samples included most of the expanded thyroid clonotypes exceeding 0.001.

This clonotype was recorded at least ten times. Its specificity is not known. If no ophthalmopathy progression occurred within 18 months, Graves' hyperthyroidism was stable. PBMCs stemmed from approximately 9.1 ml fresh peripheral blood. TCR beta CDR3 region amplification was performed from RNA transcripts. HTBI primers were employed in a first-round RT-PCR of the TCR CDR3. MiXCR, run by TCRdb on the multiplex PCR reads, gives a single entry per CDR3 protein. The sample lists some 270,000 distinct CDR3 sequences, about an eighth occurring once. J was trimmed by 6 bases and V by 3 bases; bases with no gene match: 4. CDR3 size: 15 residues. Germline loops: CDR1 SGHRS, CDR2 YFSETQ.

This TCR was sampled from a woman in her thirties or forties with Graves' hyperthyroidism. The V and J genes are TRBV5-1 and TRBJ1-4, with 11 bases identical to TRBD1. Sequences were obtained from blood. CDR3 DNA: TGCGCCAGCAGCTCGGACAGGGGGCGCGATGAAAAACTGTTTTTT. Residues: CASSSDRGRDEKLFF. The variable domain in full, completed from reference TRBV5-1 and TRBJ1-4, reads KAGVTQTPRYLIKTRGQQVTLSCSPISGHRSVSWYQQTPGQGLQFLFEYFSETQRNKGNFPGRFSGRQFSNSRSEMNVSTLELGDSALYLCASSSDRGRDEKLFFGSGTQLSVL.